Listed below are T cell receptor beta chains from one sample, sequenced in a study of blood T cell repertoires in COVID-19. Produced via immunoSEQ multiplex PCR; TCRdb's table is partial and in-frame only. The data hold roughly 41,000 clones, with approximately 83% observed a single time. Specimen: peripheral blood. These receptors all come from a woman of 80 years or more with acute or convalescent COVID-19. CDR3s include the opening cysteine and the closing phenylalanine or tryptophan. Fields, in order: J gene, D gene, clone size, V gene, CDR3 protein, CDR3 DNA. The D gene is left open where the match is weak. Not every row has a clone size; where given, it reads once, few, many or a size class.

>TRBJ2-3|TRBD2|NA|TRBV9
CASSVVGGDTDTQYF
TGTGCCAGCAGCGTAGTTGGGGGGGACACAGATACGCAGTATTTT
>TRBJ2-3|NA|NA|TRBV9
CASSPRGSRGTDTQYF
TGTGCCAGCAGCCCCCGGGGGTCCAGGGGGACAGATACGCAGTATTTT
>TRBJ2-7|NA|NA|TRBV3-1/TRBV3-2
CASRKGWGDGLDLQYF
TGTGCCAGCAGAAAGGGCTGGGGGGACGGGCTCGACCTGCAGTACTTC
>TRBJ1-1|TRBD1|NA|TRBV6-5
CASRRTGNTEAFF
TGTGCCAGCAGGAGGACAGGGAACACTGAAGCTTTCTTT
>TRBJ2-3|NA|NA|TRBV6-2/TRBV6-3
CASSRDNTDTQYF
TGTGCCAGCAGCCGGGACAACACAGATACGCAGTATTTT
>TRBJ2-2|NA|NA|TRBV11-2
CASSLYRDTGELFF
TGTGCCAGCAGCTTATATCGGGACACCGGGGAGCTGTTTTTT
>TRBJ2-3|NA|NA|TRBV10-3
CAISEGPGRAQYF
TGTGCCATCAGTGAGGGCCCGGGAAGGGCGCAGTATTTT
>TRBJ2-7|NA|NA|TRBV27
CASSKFGGVSYEQYF
TGTGCCAGCTCTAAGTTCGGGGGAGTTTCCTACGAGCAGTACTTC
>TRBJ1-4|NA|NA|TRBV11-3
CASSSGGYNEKLFF
TGTGCCAGCAGCTCCGGCGGCTATAATGAAAAACTGTTTTTT
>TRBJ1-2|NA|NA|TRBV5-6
CASSLSPRRRNYGYTF
TGTGCCAGCAGCTTGAGTCCGCGGCGACGGAACTATGGCTACACCTTC
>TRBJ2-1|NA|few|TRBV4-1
CASSQELGVGNEQFF
TGCGCCAGCAGCCAAGAGCTGGGAGTAGGAAATGAGCAGTTCTTC
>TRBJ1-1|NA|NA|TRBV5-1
CASSLNSGNTEAFF
TGCGCCAGCAGCTTAAATTCGGGGAACACTGAAGCTTTCTTT
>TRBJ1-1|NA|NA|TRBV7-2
CASSLNQGLTNTEAFF
TGTGCCAGCAGCTTAAATCAAGGACTCACGAACACTGAAGCTTTCTTT
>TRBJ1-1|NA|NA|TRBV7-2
CASSPSGTNTEAFF
TGTGCCAGCAGCCCGAGCGGGACGAACACTGAAGCTTTCTTT
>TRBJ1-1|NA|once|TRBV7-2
CASSSGQNTEAFF
TGTGCCAGCAGCTCCGGACAGAACACTGAAGCTTTCTTT
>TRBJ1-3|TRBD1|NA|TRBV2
CASSGQGLSGNTIYF
TGTGCCAGCAGTGGACAGGGCCTCTCTGGAAACACCATATATTTT
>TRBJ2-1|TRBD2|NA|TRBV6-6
CASSQGLAGKDEQFF
TGTGCCAGCAGTCAGGGACTAGCGGGGAAGGATGAGCAGTTCTTC
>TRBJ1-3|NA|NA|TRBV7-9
CASSSNRPSGNTIYF
TGTGCCAGCAGCTCGAACAGGCCTTCTGGAAACACCATATATTTT
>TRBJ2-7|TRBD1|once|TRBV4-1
CASSHLPGQGVYEQYF
TGCGCCAGCAGCCACCTCCCGGGACAGGGGGTGTACGAGCAGTACTTC
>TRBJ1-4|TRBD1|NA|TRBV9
CASSVGGQGALNEKLFF
TGTGCCAGCAGCGTAGGGGGACAGGGGGCCCTTAATGAAAAACTGTTTTTT
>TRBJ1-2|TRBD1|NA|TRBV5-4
CASSSGQGESYGYTF
TGTGCCAGCAGCTCGGGACAGGGGGAATCTTATGGCTACACCTTC
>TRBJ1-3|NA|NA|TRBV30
CAWTANMDTIYF
TGTGCCTGGACCGCCAACATGGACACCATATATTTT
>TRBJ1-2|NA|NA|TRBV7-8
CASTSAGADYGYTF
TGTGCCAGCACCTCGGCGGGCGCGGACTATGGCTACACCTTC
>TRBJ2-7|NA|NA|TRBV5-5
CASSWAPDEQYF
TGTGCCAGCAGCTGGGCCCCCGATGAGCAGTACTTC
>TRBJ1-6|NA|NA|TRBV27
CASSILQGAIQPLHF
TGTGCCAGCAGTATTCTACAGGGAGCAATTCAACCCCTCCACTTT
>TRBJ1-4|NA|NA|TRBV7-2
CASSLATGGEKLFF
TGTGCCAGCAGCTTAGCAACGGGAGGTGAAAAACTGTTTTTT
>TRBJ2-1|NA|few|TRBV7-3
CASSLTGNEQFF
TGTGCCAGCAGCTTAACCGGCAATGAGCAGTTCTTC
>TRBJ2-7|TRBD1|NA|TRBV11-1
CASQSGRGRDEQYF
TGTGCCAGCCAGTCGGGCAGGGGGCGCGACGAGCAGTACTTC
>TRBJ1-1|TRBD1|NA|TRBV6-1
CASSDRQGIMVAFF
TGTGCCAGCAGTGATAGACAGGGGATTATGGTAGCTTTCTTT
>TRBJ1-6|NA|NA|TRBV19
CAAADVNSPLHF
TGTGCCGCAGCGGACGTAAATTCACCCCTCCACTTT
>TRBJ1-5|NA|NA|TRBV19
CASSPEQGRDQPQHF
TGTGCCAGTAGTCCGGAACAGGGTCGGGATCAGCCCCAGCATTTT
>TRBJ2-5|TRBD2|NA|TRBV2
CASRQGLAGAHQETQYF
TGTGCCAGCAGGCAGGGACTAGCGGGGGCCCACCAAGAGACCCAGTACTTC
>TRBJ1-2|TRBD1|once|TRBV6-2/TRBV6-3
CASSYAGQGGYTF
TGTGCCAGCAGTTACGCGGGACAGGGTGGCTACACCTTC
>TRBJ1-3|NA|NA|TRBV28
CASTQTLDGGTIYF
TGTGCCAGCACCCAGACTCTGGACGGGGGAACCATATATTTT
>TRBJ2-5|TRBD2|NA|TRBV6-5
CASSQRGGFETQYF
TGTGCCAGCAGTCAGCGGGGGGGGTTTGAGACCCAGTACTTC
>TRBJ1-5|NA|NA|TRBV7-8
CASSLNRVDQPQHF
TGTGCCAGCAGCTTAAACAGGGTGGATCAGCCCCAGCATTTT
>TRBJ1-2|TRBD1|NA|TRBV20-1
CSASWTGGGYTF
TGCAGTGCTAGTTGGACAGGCGGTGGCTACACCTTC
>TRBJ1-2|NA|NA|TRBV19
CASSIATGYGYTF
TGTGCCAGTAGTATAGCGACAGGCTATGGCTACACCTTC
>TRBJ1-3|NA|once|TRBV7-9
CASSKNPGRGNTIYF
TGTGCCAGCAGCAAGAACCCAGGGAGGGGAAACACCATATATTTT
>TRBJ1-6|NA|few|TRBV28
CASRDGSSYNSPLHF
TGTGCCAGCAGGGACGGGAGCTCCTATAATTCACCCCTCCACTTT
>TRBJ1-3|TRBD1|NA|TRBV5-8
CASSLQGYSGNTIYF
TGTGCCAGCAGCTTACAGGGGTACTCTGGAAACACCATATATTTT
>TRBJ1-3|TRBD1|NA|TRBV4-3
CASSQEQGTADTIYF
TGCGCCAGCAGCCAAGAACAGGGGACTGCGGACACCATATATTTT
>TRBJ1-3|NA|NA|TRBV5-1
CASSLGGSSGNTIYF
TGCGCCAGCAGCTTGGGAGGAAGCTCTGGAAACACCATATATTTT
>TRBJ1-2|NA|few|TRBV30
CAWSTLGRVFYGYTF
TGTGCCTGGAGTACCCTGGGCCGAGTTTTCTATGGCTACACCTTC
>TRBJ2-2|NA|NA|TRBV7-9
CASSLDGVSGELFF
TGTGCCAGCAGCTTAGACGGGGTGAGCGGGGAGCTGTTTTTT
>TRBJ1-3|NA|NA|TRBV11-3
CASSLDIPSVAGNTIYF
TGTGCCAGCAGCTTAGATATCCCCTCGGTTGCTGGAAACACCATATATTTT
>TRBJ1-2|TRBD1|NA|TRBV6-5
CASRVGDRALGYTF
TGTGCCAGCAGGGTTGGGGACAGGGCCCTTGGCTACACCTTC
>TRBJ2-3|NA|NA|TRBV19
CASSIERGSGADTQYF
TGTGCCAGTAGTATAGAGAGGGGGTCGGGTGCAGATACGCAGTATTTT
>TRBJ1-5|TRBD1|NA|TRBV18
CASSLGQPNQPQHF
TGTGCCAGCTCCCTGGGACAGCCCAATCAGCCCCAGCATTTT
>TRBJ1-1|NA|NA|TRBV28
CASTPPRGSGPEAFF
TGTGCCAGCACCCCACCCCGGGGGAGTGGACCTGAAGCTTTCTTT
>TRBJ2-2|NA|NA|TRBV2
CASSRDKGLSGELFF
TGTGCCAGCAGTAGGGACAAGGGACTATCCGGGGAGCTGTTTTTT
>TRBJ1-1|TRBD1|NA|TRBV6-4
CASRRDRQNTEAFF
TGTGCCAGCAGACGGGACAGACAGAACACTGAAGCTTTCTTT